This TCR beta chain was captured by sequencing in a study of blood T cell repertoires in COVID-19 (TCRdb year 2020). Looking at the study overall: Samples covering the acute and convalescent phases of COVID-19 were provided by collaborators in the United States, Italy and Spain. The prospective study material was composed of cDNA or gDNA derived from T cells, B-cell-depleted T cells, or PBMCs. HLA class I and class II types, where available, came from metadata supplied by the sample provider rather than from assay-based typing. The repertoires were released in a freely available public database meant as a resource for research on the immune response to SARS-CoV-2. A de-identified subject ID, COVID-19 status, age in years and sex were almost always included in the sample metadata. The samples were drawn from the first 160 participants of the ongoing ImmuneRACE study and from under 1,500 subjects provided by 6 global collaborators. The dataset comprised deeply sampled blood TCRbeta repertoires from subjects exposed to, actively infected with, or recovered from COVID-19.

TCRbeta CDR3 regions were amplified from genomic DNA using the immunoSEQ Assay, a bias-controlled multiplex PCR. The original pipeline was this. Within the assay, amplification of reference gene primers was used to estimate how many nucleated cells each sample contained. Sequence reads were collapsed and filtered to measure the absolute abundance of every unique TCRbeta CDR3 rearrangement. For each sample, productive Simpson clonality was calculated by taking the square root of Simpson's diversity index across productive rearrangements. The clones in this table, taken by TCRdb from immuneACCESS, are in-frame only. Not every clone is retained; where verified, under half of the shortfall comes from an unresolved V gene, and the cause of the rest is unknown. For V, J and clone size, that table is used; D and trimming come from the DNA. The sample table shows under 250,000 clones, and 80% to 90% are seen once. About 8.9% of the sample lies in the top ten.

Whole blood was collected in K2EDTA tubes by collaborating institutions according to the institutions' own protocols. For TCRbeta analysis, collaborators shipped samples as frozen whole blood, isolated PBMCs, or DNA extracted from either of those sample types. Results and caveats for the whole study, not just this receptor: The quantity of clinical and demographic metadata differed by source and by participant and was supplied without curation.

Inclusive of the bounding cysteine and phenylalanine, the CDR3 is 14 residues long. The sequence is cut down to CDR3 DNA, 42 bases in frame from base 1. Germline trimming amounts to 3 bases on V and 6 bases on J, with 6 as the count of junction bases outside the gene matches. The germline V gene supplies CDR1 SGHTA and CDR2 FQGNSA. Comments on this clone: Its recognized antigen is unknown. The record has no base qualities; no much larger clone is one base away.

The sequence derives from a man aged 45-65 years with active or convalescent COVID-19. The chain is encoded by TRBV7-2 joined to TRBJ2-7, with 9 bases aligning to TRBD2. Source material: peripheral blood. The CDR3 has the sequence CASSFLAGAGEQYF. The DNA sequence follows: TGTGCCAGCAGCTTCTTAGCGGGAGCCGGCGAGCAGTACTTC.